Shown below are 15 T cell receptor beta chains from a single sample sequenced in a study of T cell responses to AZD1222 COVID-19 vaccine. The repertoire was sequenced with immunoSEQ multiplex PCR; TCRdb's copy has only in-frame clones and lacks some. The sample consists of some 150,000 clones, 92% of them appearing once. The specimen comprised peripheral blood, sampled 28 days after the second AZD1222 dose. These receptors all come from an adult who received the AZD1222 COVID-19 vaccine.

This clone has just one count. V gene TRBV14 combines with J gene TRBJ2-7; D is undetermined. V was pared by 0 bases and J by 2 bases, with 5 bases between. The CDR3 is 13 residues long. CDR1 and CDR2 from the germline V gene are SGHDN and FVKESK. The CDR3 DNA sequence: TGTGCCAGCAGCCAAGACGTCACCTACGAGCAGTACTTC. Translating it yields CASSQDVTYEQYF.

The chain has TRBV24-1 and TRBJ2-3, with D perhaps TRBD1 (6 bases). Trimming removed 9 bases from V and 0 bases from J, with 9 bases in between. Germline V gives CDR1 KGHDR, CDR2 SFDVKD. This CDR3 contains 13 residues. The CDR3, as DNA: TGTGCCACCGCGAGGGGGAGCACAGATACGCAGTATTTT. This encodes CATARGSTDTQYF.

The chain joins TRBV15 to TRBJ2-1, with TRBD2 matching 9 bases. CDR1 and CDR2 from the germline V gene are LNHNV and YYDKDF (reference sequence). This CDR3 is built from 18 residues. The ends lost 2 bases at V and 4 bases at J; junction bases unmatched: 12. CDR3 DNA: TGTGCCACCAGCAGACTTATCGGGGCTAGCGGGAATTACAATGAGCAGTTCTTC. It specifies CATSRLIGASGNYNEQFF.

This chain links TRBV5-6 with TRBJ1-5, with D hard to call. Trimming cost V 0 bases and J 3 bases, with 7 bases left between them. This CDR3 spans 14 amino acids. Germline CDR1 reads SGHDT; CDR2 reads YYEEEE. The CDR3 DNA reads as TGTGCCAGCAGCTTGGGGCAACACAATCAGCCCCAGCATTTT. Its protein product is CASSLGQHNQPQHF. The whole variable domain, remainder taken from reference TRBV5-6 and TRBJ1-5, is DAGVTQSPTHLIKTRGQQVTLRCSPKSGHDTVSWYQQALGQGPQFIFQYYEEEERQRGNFPDRFSGHQFPNYSSELNVNALLLGDSALYLCASSLGQHNQPQHFGDGTRLSIL.

In nucleotides, the CDR3 is TGTGCCAGCAGTCCGAGACAGCGAACACGGGAAAAACTGTTTTTT. Translation gives CASSPRQRTREKLFF. V and J are TRBV27 and TRBJ1-4; possible D gene TRBD1, 5 bases. The CDR3 spans 15 residues. The V and J ends lost 5 bases and 8 bases respectively, with 18 bases between them. Germline-derived CDR1 and CDR2 are MNHEY and SMNVEV (reference sequence).

Written as DNA, the CDR3 is TGTGCCAGCTCACCAACTAGCGGGAGTCTCGAGCAGTACTTC. Translated: CASSPTSGSLEQYF. The chain combines TRBV18 with TRBJ2-7; TRBD2 agrees at 11 bases. This CDR3 is 14 amino acids long. The V and J ends lost 2 bases and 6 bases, in that order; junction bases with no gene match: 3. Germline V gene lookup returns CDR1 KGHSH and CDR2 LQKENI.

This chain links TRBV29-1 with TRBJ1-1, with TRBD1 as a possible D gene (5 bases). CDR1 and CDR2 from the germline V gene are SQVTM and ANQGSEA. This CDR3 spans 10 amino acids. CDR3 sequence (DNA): TGCGGGGGGGGTGACACTGAAGCTTTCTTT. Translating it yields CGGGDTEAFF.

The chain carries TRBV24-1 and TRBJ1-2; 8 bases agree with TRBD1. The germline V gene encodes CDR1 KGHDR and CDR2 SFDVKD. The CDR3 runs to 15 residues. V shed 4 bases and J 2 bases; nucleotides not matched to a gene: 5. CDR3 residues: CATSEGAGGNYGYTF. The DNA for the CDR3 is TGTGCCACCAGTGAGGGGGCAGGGGGCAACTATGGCTACACCTTC.

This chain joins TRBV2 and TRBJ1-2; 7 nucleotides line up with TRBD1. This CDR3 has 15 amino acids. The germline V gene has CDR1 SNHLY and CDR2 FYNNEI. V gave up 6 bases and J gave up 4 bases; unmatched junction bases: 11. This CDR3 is CASRGDSPNFYGYTF. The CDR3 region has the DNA TGTGCCAGCAGAGGGGACAGTCCTAACTTCTATGGCTACACCTTC.

Here the CDR3 DNA reads TGTGCCAGCAGCTCCAGCTTCGGGGAACAGCCCCAGCATTTT. Translating it yields CASSSSFGEQPQHF. V gene TRBV5-6 combines with J gene TRBJ1-5; D remains unclear. This CDR3 comprises 14 residues. The V gene lost 3 bases and the J gene lost 7 bases, with 14 bases spanning the gap. Germline V gene lookup returns CDR1 SGHDT and CDR2 YYEEEE. The variable domain in full, with the rest retrieved from reference TRBV5-6 and TRBJ1-5, is DAGVTQSPTHLIKTRGQQVTLRCSPKSGHDTVSWYQQALGQGPQFIFQYYEEEERQRGNFPDRFSGHQFPNYSSELNVNALLLGDSALYLCASSSSFGEQPQHFGDGTRLSIL.

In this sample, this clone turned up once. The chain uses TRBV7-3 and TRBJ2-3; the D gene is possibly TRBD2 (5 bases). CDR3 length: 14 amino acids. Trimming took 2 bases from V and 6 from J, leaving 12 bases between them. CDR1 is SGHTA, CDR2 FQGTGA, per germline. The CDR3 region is CASSLGLALDTQYF. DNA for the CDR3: TGTGCCAGCAGCTTAGGACTTGCGCTCGATACGCAGTATTTT.

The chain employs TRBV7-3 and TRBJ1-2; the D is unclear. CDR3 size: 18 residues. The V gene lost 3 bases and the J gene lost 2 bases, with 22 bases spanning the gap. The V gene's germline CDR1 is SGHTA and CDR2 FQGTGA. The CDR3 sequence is CASSFTKRAPSSNYGYTF. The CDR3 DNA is TGTGCCAGCAGCTTTACTAAGCGGGCTCCGAGTTCCAACTATGGCTACACCTTC.

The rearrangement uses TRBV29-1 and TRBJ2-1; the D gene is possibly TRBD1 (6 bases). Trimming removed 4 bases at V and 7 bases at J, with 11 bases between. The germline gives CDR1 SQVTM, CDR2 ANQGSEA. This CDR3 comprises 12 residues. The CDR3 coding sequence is TGCAGCGTTGTGGCAGGGGTGAATGAGCAGTTCTTC. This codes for CSVVAGVNEQFF.

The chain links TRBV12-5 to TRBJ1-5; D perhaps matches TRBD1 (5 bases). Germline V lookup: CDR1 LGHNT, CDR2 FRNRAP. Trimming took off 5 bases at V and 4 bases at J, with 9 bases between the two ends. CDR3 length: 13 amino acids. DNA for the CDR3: TGTGCTAGTGGTCCCCAGGGAAATCAGCCCCAGCATTTT. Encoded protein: CASGPQGNQPQHF.

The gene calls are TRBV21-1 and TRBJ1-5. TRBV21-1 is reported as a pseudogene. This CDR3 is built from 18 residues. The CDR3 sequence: CASSKGLRVQRSNQPQHF. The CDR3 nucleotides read TGTGCCAGCAGCAAAGGACTCCGGGTCCAGCGAAGCAATCAGCCCCAGCATTTT.